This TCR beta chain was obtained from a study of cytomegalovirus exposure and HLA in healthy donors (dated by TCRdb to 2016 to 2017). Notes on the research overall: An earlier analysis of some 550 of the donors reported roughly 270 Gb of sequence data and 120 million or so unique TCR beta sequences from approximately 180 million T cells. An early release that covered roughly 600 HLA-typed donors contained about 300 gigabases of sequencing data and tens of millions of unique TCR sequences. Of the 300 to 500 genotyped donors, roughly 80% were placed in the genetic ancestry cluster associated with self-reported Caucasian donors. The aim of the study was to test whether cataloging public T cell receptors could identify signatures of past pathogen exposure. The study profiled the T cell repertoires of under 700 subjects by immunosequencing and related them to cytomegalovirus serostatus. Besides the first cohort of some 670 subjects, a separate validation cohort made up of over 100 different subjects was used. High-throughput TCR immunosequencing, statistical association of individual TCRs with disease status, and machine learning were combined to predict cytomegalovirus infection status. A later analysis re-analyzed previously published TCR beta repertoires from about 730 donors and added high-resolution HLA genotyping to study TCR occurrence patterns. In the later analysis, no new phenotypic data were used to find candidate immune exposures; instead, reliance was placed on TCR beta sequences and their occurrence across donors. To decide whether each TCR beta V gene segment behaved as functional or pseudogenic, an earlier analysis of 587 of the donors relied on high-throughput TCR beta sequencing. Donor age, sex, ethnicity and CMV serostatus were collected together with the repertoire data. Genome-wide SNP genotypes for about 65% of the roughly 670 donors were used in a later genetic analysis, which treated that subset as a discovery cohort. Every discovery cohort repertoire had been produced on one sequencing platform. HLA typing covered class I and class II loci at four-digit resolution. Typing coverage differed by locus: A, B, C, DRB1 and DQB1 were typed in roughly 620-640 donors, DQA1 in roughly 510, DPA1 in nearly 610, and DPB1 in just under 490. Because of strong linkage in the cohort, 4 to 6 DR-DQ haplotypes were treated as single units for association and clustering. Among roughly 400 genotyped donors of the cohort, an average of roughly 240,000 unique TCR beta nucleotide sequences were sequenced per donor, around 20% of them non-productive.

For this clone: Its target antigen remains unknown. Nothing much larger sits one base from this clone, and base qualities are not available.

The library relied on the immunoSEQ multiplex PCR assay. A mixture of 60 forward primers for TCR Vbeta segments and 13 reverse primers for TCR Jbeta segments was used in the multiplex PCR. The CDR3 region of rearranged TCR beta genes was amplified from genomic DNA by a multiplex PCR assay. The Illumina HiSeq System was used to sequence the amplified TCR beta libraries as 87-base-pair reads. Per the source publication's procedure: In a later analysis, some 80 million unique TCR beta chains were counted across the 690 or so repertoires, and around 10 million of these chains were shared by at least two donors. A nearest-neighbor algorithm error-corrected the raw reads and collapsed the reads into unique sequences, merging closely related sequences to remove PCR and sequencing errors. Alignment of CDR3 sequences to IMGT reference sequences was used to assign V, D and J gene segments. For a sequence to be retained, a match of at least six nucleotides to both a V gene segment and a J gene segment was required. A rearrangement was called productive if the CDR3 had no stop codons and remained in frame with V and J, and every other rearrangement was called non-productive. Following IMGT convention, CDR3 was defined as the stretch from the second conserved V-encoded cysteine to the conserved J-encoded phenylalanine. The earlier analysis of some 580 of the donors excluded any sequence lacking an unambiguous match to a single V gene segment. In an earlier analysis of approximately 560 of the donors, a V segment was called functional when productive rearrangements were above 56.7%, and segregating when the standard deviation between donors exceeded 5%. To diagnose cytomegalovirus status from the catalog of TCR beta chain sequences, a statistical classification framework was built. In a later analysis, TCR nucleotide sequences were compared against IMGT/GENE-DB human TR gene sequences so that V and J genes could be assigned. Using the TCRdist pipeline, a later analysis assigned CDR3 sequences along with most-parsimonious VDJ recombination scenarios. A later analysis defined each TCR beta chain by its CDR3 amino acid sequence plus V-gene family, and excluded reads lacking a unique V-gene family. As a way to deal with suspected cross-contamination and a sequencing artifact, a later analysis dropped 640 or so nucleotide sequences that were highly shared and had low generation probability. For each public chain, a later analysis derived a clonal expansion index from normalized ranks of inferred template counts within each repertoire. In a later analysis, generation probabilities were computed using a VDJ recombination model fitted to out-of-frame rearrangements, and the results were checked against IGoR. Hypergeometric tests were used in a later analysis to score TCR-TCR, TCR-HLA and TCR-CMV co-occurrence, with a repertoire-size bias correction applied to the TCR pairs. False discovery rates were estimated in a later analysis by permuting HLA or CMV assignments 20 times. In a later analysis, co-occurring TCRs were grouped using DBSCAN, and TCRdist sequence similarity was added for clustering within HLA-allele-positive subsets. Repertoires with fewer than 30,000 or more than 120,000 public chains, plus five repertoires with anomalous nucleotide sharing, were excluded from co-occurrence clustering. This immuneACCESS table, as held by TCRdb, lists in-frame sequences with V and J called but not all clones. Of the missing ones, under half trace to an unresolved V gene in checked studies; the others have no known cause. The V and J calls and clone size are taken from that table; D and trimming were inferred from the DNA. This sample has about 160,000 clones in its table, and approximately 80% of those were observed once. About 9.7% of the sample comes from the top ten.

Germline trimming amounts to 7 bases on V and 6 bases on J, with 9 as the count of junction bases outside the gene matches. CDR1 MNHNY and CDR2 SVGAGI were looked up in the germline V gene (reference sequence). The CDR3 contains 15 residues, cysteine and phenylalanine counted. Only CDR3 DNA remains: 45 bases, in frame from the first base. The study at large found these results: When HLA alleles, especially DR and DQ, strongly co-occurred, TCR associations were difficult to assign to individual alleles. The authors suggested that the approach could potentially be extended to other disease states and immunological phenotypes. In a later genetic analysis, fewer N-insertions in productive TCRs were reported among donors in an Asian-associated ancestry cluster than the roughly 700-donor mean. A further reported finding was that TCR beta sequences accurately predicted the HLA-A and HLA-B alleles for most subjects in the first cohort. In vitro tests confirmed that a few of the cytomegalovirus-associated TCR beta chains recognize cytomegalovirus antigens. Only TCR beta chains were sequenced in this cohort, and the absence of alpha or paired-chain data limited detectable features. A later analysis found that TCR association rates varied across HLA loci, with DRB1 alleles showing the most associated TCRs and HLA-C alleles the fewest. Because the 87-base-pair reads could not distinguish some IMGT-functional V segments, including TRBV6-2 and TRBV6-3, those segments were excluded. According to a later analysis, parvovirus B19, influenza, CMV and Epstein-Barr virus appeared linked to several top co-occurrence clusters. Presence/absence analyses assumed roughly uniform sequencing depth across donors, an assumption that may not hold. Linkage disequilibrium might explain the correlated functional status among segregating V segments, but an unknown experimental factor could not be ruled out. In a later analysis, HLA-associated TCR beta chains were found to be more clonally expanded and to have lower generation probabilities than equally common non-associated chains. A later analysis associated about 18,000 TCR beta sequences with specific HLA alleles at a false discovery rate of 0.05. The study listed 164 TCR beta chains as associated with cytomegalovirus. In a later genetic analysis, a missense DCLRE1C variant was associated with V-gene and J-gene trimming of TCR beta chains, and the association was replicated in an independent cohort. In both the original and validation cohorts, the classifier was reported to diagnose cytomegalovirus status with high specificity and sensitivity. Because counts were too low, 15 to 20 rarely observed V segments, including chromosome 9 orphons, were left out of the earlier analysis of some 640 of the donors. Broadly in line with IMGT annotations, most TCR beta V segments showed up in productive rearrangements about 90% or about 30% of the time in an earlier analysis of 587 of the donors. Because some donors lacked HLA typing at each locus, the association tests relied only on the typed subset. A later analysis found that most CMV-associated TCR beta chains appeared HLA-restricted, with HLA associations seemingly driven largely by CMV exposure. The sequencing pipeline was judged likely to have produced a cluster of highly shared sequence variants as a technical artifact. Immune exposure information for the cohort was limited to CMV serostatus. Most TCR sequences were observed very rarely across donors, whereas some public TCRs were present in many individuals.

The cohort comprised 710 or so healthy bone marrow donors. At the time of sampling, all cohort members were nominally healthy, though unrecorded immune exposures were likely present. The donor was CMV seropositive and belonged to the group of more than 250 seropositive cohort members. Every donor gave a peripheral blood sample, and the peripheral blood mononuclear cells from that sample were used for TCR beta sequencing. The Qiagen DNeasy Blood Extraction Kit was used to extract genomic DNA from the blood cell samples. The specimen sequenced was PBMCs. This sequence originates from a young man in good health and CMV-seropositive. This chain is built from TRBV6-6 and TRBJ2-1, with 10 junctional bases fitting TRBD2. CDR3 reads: CASTKREGEGNEQFF. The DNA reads TGTGCCAGCACCAAGCGGGAGGGCGAGGGCAATGAGCAGTTCTTC.